This T cell receptor (beta chain) is drawn from a study of post-analysis software for immune sequencing data. On the study more broadly: Relapsing-remitting, secondary progressive and progressive-relapsing courses of multiple sclerosis were included. Study-level findings and limits: There were several TRBV segments more frequent in patients than controls, and TRBV5-6, TRBV5-1 and TRBV20-1 were among them. Normalized Chao1 diversity was significantly reduced in patients versus controls. Samples made in the same batch grouped tightly together by F measure.

This clonotype has a handful of counts. Its antigen is unknown. Presence of unique molecular identifiers characterized the TCR beta cDNA libraries. TCRdb re-analysed the PCR reads in MiXCR, keeping a single row per CDR3 protein. The repertoire holds about 540,000 distinct CDR3 sequences, with around a third as singletons. The CDR3 spans 16 residues. Trimming removed 4 bases from V and 6 bases from J; junction bases left unmatched: 11. Germline V gene sequence: CDR1 SGHTA, CDR2 FQGTGA. This receptor was taken from a girl between 2 and 17 years old with multiple sclerosis. The chain links TRBV7-3 to TRBJ2-1, with 8 bases that match TRBD2. Sequenced sample: blood. The CDR3 DNA reads as TGTGCCAGCAGCTCACGGAGCGGGGGCGAGATCAATGAGCAGTTCTTC. Its translation is CASSSRSGGEINEQFF. The complete variable domain, with remaining parts taken from reference TRBV7-3 and TRBJ2-1, reads GAGVSQTPSNKVTEKGKYVELRCDPISGHTALYWYRQSLGQGPEFLIYFQGTGAADDSGLPNDRFFAVRPEGSVSTLKIQRTERGDSAVYLCASSSRSGGEINEQFFGPGTRLTVL.